Sequencing of this TCR beta chain was carried out in a study of blood T cell repertoires in COVID-19. Study information: Acute-phase and convalescent COVID-19 samples originated in the United States, Italy and Spain. The analysed material was cDNA or gDNA that came from T cells, B-cell-depleted T cells, or PBMCs.

In the study's own analysis: Quantification of nucleated cells was approximated via reference gene primer amplification. Sequencing was performed with immunoSEQ multiplex PCR; in TCRdb, only in-frame clones are kept and a portion is missing. The DNA was the basis for D and trimming; V, J and clone size are from that table. Among 45,000 to 55,000 clones listed, over 65% were seen once. A note on this clone: A junction end diverges from the germline sequence, so it may reflect a read error.

Germline CDR1 is SNHLY and CDR2 is FYNNEI. The CDR3 totals 13 residues. Sequencing input: peripheral blood. This clonotype originated in a human donor in a cohort sampled during active COVID-19. V gene TRBV2 combines with J gene TRBJ2-7; D is ambiguous. Here the CDR3 reads CASSEGPRDEQYF. CDR3 nucleotides: TGTGCCAGCAGCGAAGGACCTCGGGACGAGCAGTACTTC.